This TCR beta chain was obtained from a study of T cell responses to AZD1222 COVID-19 vaccine. Study background: Timing groups of about 4 and about 12 weeks for second doses were pooled. Study-level points and caveats: Possibly, clonal diversity was underestimated; donors were largely white British and included more females. Regions 160-218 and 743-854 held dominance among vaccine-associated CD4 TCRs, which spanned spike. At baseline, seropositivity was found in only a handful of AZD1222 recipients.

This clone showed up just once. Its antigen is not identified. Losses at the gene ends were 1 base for V and 7 bases for J; bases not matched to a gene: 10. The CDR3 is made up of 17 amino acids. From germline, CDR1 is SGHTA and CDR2 FQGNSA. Only in-frame clones appear in the TCRdb table, and some are missing; sequencing was by immunoSEQ multiplex PCR. Of more than 95,000 clones detected, about 90% appear once; the ten largest clones hold approximately 9%. This chain uses TRBV7-2 with TRBJ1-2; 12 bases are shared with TRBD1. Here the sequenced sample was peripheral blood, taken on day 0 of AZD1222 vaccination. The sequence derives from an adult in good health. The CDR3 region has the DNA TGTGCCAGCAGCTTAGACGGGACAGGGGGCCAGAGGAGTGGCTACACCTTC. Protein: CASSLDGTGGQRSGYTF.